The present T cell receptor (beta chain) was sequenced within a study of shared clonotypes between healthy human individuals. Overall study results and limits: Specimens sampled were limited to blood, with tissue repertoires likely differing. Against clonotypes common to all four donors, non-shared ones had lower generation probabilities. Naive CD4 clonotype sharing across a few donors was around 5%.

Germline lookup yields CDR1 ENHRY and CDR2 SYGVKD. CDR3 length equals 14 residues. V lost 7 bases and J 9 bases, leaving 19 bases between the germline ends. Repertoires were generated with immunoSEQ multiplex PCR, while TCRdb's copy carries only in-frame clones and drops some. The table lists a few million clones, approximately 93% of them singletons. Concerning this clone: The antigen remains unidentified.

The split of CD4+ cells yielded CD45RA+ naive and CD45RA-negative memory subsets. What was sequenced was naive CD4+ T cells from PBMCs. Subset here: CD45RA+ positively selected. The rearrangement joins TRBV10-3 to TRBJ2-1, with TRBD2 as a possible D gene (6 bases). The clonotype comes from a man younger than 35 in good health. Some clones in this sample may be carry-over from other donors' samples. The CDR3 region has the DNA TGTGCCATCACGGGTCGGGGTGAGGGAGGTGAGCAGTTCTTC. Protein sequence: CAITGRGEGGEQFF.